This TCR beta chain was identified in a study of cytomegalovirus exposure and HLA in healthy donors. Study findings and constraints: Based on reports, TCR beta sequences accurately predicted HLA-A and HLA-B alleles for most subjects. There were reportedly fewer N-insertions in an Asian-associated ancestry cluster than the roughly 700-donor mean, in a later analysis.

Germline V gives CDR1 SGHNT, CDR2 YYREEE (reference sequence). With 4 bases clipped from V and 4 bases from J, the junction kept 4 bases outside the gene matches. The CDR3 has 15 residues. In the PCR, 60 Vbeta and 13 Jbeta primers were used. Here immunoSEQ multiplex PCR was the method, and the copy in TCRdb shows in-frame clones only, minus some. The profile shows under 200,000 clones, approximately 12% of them singletons. To note about this clone: As yet, its antigen is unknown.

The sample taken for sequencing was PBMCs. This TCR was recovered from a man in his forties or fifties in good health and CMV-seropositive. V usage is TRBV5-4 and J usage is TRBJ2-1, with 11 bases matching TRBD2. The CDR3 DNA follows: TGTGCCAGCAGCCAGGGACTAGCGGTTTACAATGAGCAGTTCTTC. Its protein product is CASSQGLAVYNEQFF.